The present entry profiles one T cell receptor beta chain with its context. CD45RO-negative, CCR7-positively selected cells formed the naive CD8 fraction, excluding terminally differentiated effector memory CD45RA+ cells. The donors were adults (healthy and HIV-negative) with no recent acute infections or vaccinations. The data were taken from a study of shared clonotypes between healthy human individuals. The CDR3 extends over 14 amino acids. V was cut by 2 bases and J by 5 bases, with 9 bases left in between. Per the germline V gene, CDR1 is MDHEN and CDR2 is SYDVKM. Here immunoSEQ multiplex PCR was the method, and the copy in TCRdb shows in-frame clones only, minus some. Among hundreds of thousands of clones listed, approximately 96% were seen once.

The clonotype originates from a woman in her twenties or thirties in good health. The chain links TRBV28 to TRBJ2-2, with D maybe TRBD2 (5 bases). The sample comprised naive CD8+ T cells sorted from blood. CDR3 sequence (DNA): TGTGCCAGCAGTTTAAGGACTTTTACCGGGGAGCTGTTTTTT. This gives the protein CASSLRTFTGELFF.